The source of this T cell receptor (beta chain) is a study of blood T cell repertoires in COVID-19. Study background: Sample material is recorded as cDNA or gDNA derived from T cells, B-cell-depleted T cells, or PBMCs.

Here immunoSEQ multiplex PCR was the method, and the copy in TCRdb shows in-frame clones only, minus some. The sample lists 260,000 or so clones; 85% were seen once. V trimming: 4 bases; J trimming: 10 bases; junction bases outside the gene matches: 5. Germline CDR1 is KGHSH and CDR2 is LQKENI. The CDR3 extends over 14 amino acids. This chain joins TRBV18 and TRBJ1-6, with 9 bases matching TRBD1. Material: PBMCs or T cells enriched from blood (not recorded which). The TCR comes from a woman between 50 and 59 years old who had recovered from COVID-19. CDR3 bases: TGTGCCAGCTCACTCGGACAGGGGCAGTCACCCCTCCACTTT. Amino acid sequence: CASSLGQGQSPLHF.